This T cell receptor beta chain was sequenced for a study of T cell repertoires and HLA-DP antigens. Study context: Sorted CD137+CD4+ samples averaged about 220 ng DNA; pre-culture CD4+ samples, about 1,200 ng. General study results and limits: Against one allele, clones undetected before culture averaged approximately 36%; against the other, less than 65%.

The PCR primers covered 54 TRBV and 13 TRBJ segments. Assay: immunoSEQ multiplex PCR; the TCRdb copy retains only in-frame clones and omits some. The top ten hold about 1.7% of the sample, which has about 89,000 clones, about 89% seen once. Germline V gives CDR1 LNHDA, CDR2 SQIVND (reference sequence). Trimming took off 6 bases at V and 7 bases at J, with 19 bases between the two ends. The CDR3 has 14 residues. CD4+ T cells, purified by negative selection, averaged about 98% purity. This clone was detected once. As yet, its antigen is unknown. The sequence was obtained from a man aged 50-59 years in good health and CMV-seronegative. The genes are TRBV19 and TRBJ2-7; D might be TRBD1 (6 bases). Specimen: CD4+ T cells from PBMCs. CDR3 DNA: TGTGCCAGTAGCCTACAGGGATATACGGGGGAGCAGTACTTC. Translating gives CASSLQGYTGEQYF. Full variable domain (remainder filled in from reference TRBV19 and TRBJ2-7): DGGITQSPKYLFRKEGQNVTLSCEQNLNHDAMYWYRQDPGQGLRLIYYSQIVNDFQKGDIAEGYSVSREKKESFPLTVTSAQKNPTAFYLCASSLQGYTGEQYFGPGTRLTVT.